This passage covers 2 T cell receptor beta chains from one sample sequenced in a study of control samples from healthy donors and cancer patients. Here immunoSEQ multiplex PCR was the method, and the copy in TCRdb shows in-frame clones only, minus some. Among tens of thousands of clones listed, about nine tenths were seen once. Sequenced input: blood. The receptors stem from a man over 45 in good health.

The chain links TRBV6-5 to TRBJ1-2; D may be TRBD1 (6 bases). The CDR3 runs 12 residues. Germline assignment: CDR1 MNHEY and CDR2 SVGAGI. Trimming stripped 8 bases from V and 3 bases from J, with 10 bases between. CDR3 loop: CASLGQYYGYTF. The DNA for the CDR3 is TGTGCCAGCCTTGGACAGTACTATGGCTACACCTTC.

This chain links TRBV3-1 (or the pseudogene TRBV3-2) with TRBJ2-1; TRBD2 agrees at 12 bases. CDR3 length: 17 residues. Germline assignment: CDR1 LGHDT and CDR2 YNNKEL (reference sequence). V dropped 1 base and J dropped 7; count of bases not matched to a gene: 8. CDR3 nucleotide sequence: TGTGCCAGCAGCCAAGGAACCAGGACTAGCGGGGAAAATGAGCAGTTCTTC. This encodes CASSQGTRTSGENEQFF.